The 24 T cell receptor beta chains below all came from one sample that was sequenced in a study of spatial heterogeneity in lung cancer. The time point: sample taken at primary tumor resection. Frozen PBMC, nontumor lung or tumor provided whole RNA, which was sequenced unsorted. TCRdb processed the 5' RACE reads anew with MiXCR; each CDR3 protein has one entry. The data contain some 37,000 distinct CDR3 sequences, roughly 5.6% of them singletons. The sequencing used PBMCs, collected at surgery. Receptor source: a female donor with early-stage non-small cell lung cancer.

At least ten counts were recorded for this clonotype. This chain joins TRBV12-3 or TRBV12-4 and TRBJ1-5; D not resolved. The CDR3 contains 11 residues. Trimming cost V 5 bases and J 13 bases, with 12 bases left between them. The CDR3 DNA follows: TGTGCCAGCAGTCCGACTTTTTTTCAGCATTTT. Translating gives CASSPTFFQHF.

With respect to this clonotype: One base away lies a much larger clone, so this may be a sequencing read error. This sequence joins TRBV5-5 and TRBJ2-7; D remains unclear. V lost 1 base and J lost 2, with 4 bases in between. There are 12 residues in the CDR3. CDR1 and CDR2 from the germline V gene are SGHKS and YYEKEE (reference sequence). CDR3: CASSLRAYEQYF. The CDR3 region has the DNA TGTGCCAGCAGCTTGAGGGCCTACGAGCAGTACTTC. Combining the CDR3 with reference TRBV5-5 and TRBJ2-7 gives the whole variable domain DAGVTQSPTHLIKTRGQQVTLRCSPISGHKSVSWYQQVLGQGPQFIFQYYEKEERGRGNFPDRFSARQFPNYSSELNVNALLLGDSALYLCASSLRAYEQYFGPGTRLTVT.

At least ten counts were recorded for this clonotype. The genes are TRBV20-1 and TRBJ1-5, with TRBD1 matching 8 bases. CDR1 DFQATT and CDR2 SNEGSKA come from the germline V gene (reference sequence). With V trimmed by 6 bases and J by 6 bases, 7 bases remained unmatched. The CDR3 is made up of 13 amino acids. Written as DNA, the CDR3 is TGCAGTGCCAGGGGGCCCGGGGCTCAGCCCCAGCATTTT. Protein: CSARGPGAQPQHF.

The rearrangement joins TRBV20-1 to TRBJ1-4, with D possibly being TRBD1 (5 bases). In germline, CDR1 is DFQATT, CDR2 SNEGSKA (reference sequence). This CDR3 is built from 12 residues. Trimming pared 6 bases from V and 7 bases from J, leaving 12 bases between. This CDR3 is CSARQGGEKLFF. The CDR3, as DNA: TGCAGTGCCCGGCAGGGCGGTGAAAAACTGTTTTTT.

This clonotype came up many times. The V call is TRBV15, the J call TRBJ2-7, with 8 bases fitting TRBD1. V shed 3 bases and J 5 bases; nucleotides not matched to a gene: 9. The germline V gene has CDR1 LNHNV and CDR2 YYDKDF (reference sequence). This CDR3 comprises 15 residues. CDR3: CATSSTGGQDDEQYF. In DNA, the CDR3 is TGTGCCACCAGCAGCACAGGGGGACAGGATGACGAGCAGTACTTC.

This clonotype has just a few counts. The chain carries TRBV12-3 or TRBV12-4 and TRBJ1-1, with D perhaps TRBD1 (5 bases). V lost 4 bases to trimming and J lost 9 bases, with 12 bases between them. The CDR3 is 12 amino acids. CDR3 region: CASSYRQPKAFF. CDR3 DNA sequence: TGTGCCAGCAGTTACCGACAGCCCAAAGCTTTCTTT.

This clonotype was seen a handful of times. V and J are TRBV28 and TRBJ2-7, with TRBD1 as a possible D gene (6 bases). Germline CDR1 and CDR2: MDHEN and SYDVKM. The ends were cut back, 6 bases at V and 0 bases at J, with 12 bases in the middle. CDR3 length equals 14 residues. In nucleotides, the CDR3 is TGTGCCAGCAGACCGGGACAAAGCTCCTACGAGCAGTACTTC. Protein: CASRPGQSSYEQYF.

This clonotype was detected many times. The rearrangement joins TRBV10-2 to TRBJ2-6, with TRBD2 matching over 10 bases. This CDR3 comprises 18 residues. Germline V gene data show CDR1 as WSHSY and CDR2 as SAAADI. V lost 6 bases and J lost 1; bases outside the gene matches: 9. This CDR3 reads CASSGWGLAKSGANVLTF. Here the CDR3 DNA reads TGCGCCAGCAGCGGATGGGGACTAGCGAAGTCTGGGGCCAACGTCCTGACTTTC.

This clonotype was detected many times. This chain joins TRBV27 and TRBJ2-3; D is uncertain. The ends were cut back, 6 bases at V and 0 bases at J, with 10 bases in the middle. Germline V lookup: CDR1 MNHEY, CDR2 SMNVEV (reference sequence). The CDR3 extends over 14 amino acids. The CDR3 region is CASSLTGSTDTQYF. In DNA, the CDR3 is TGTGCCAGCAGCCTGACTGGGAGCACAGATACGCAGTATTTT.

The sample holds many counts of this clonotype. The chain is built from TRBV6-5 and TRBJ1-2; maybe TRBD1 (5 bases). The V gene's germline CDR1 is MNHEY and CDR2 SVGAGI. The CDR3 is 15 amino acids. Trimming took off 4 bases at V and 3 bases at J, with 15 bases between the two ends. CDR3 DNA: TGTGCCAGCAGTTCGCGACGGAGGGGAGACTATGGCTACACCTTC. Its translation is CASSSRRRGDYGYTF.

This clonotype was picked up many times. The gene calls are TRBV11-3 and TRBJ2-5; D remains unclear. Germline V gives CDR1 SGHNT, CDR2 YENEEA. The V and J ends lost 1 base and 2 bases respectively, with 11 bases between them. The CDR3 is made up of 15 amino acids. The chain's CDR3 is CASSLGDRQQETQYF. Here the CDR3 DNA reads TGTGCCAGCAGCTTAGGTGACCGCCAACAAGAGACCCAGTACTTC.

In DNA form, the CDR3 reads TGTGCCAGCAGATCCGGTCGGGACACCCTAAACACTGAAGCTTTCTTT. It specifies CASRSGRDTLNTEAFF. The chain uses TRBV12-3 or TRBV12-4 and TRBJ1-1; D is perhaps TRBD1 (6 bases). V was shortened by 6 bases and J by 2 bases, with 19 bases between the two germline ends. The CDR3 runs 16 residues.

This clonotype appeared a few times. The chain is built from TRBV6-1 and TRBJ1-2; a weak D match, TRBD1 (5 bases). Trimming stripped 7 bases from V and 4 bases from J, with 19 bases between. In germline, CDR1 is MNHNS, CDR2 SASEGT. CDR3 length: 15 amino acids. The CDR3 DNA follows: TGTGCCAGCACCACGGGACGGCTGGGGGGCTATGGCTACACCTTC. Its protein product is CASTTGRLGGYGYTF.

J is TRBJ2-7 and V is TRBV29-1; the D gene is possibly TRBD1 (6 bases). This CDR3 contains 12 residues. V was shortened by 7 bases and J by 9 bases, with 19 bases between the two germline ends. The germline CDR1 and CDR2 sequences are SQVTM and ANQGSEA. In nucleotides, the CDR3 is TGCAGCGCCATGACAGGATCGACAGGGCAGTACTTC. Encoded protein: CSAMTGSTGQYF.

This clonotype was found a few times. V and J are TRBV7-2 and TRBJ2-3; tentatively, D is TRBD1 or TRBD2 (5 bases each). This CDR3 comprises 15 residues. V was pared by 1 base and J by 6 bases, with 14 bases between. CDR1 SGHTA and CDR2 FQGNSA come from the germline V gene. The CDR3 spells CASSLEGPRPDTQYF. DNA of the CDR3: TGTGCCAGCAGCTTAGAGGGACCGCGGCCGGATACGCAGTATTTT.

This clonotype was seen at least ten times. The gene calls are TRBV5-1 and TRBJ2-7, with a tentative D call TRBD2 (5 bases). Germline CDR1 reads SGHRS; CDR2 reads YFSETQ. Trimming removed 5 bases from V and 1 base from J, with 16 bases in between. The CDR3 loop spans 15 amino acids. For the CDR3, the DNA is TGCGCCAGCAGACTATTAAGCGGAGGATCCTACGAGCAGTACTTC. It translates to CASRLLSGGSYEQYF.

The sample holds many counts of this clonotype. V is TRBV5-5 and J is TRBJ2-5; D is ambiguous. There are 16 residues in the CDR3. Deletions cut 0 bases from V and 1 base from J, with 13 bases between. The germline V gene has CDR1 SGHKS and CDR2 YYEKEE (reference sequence). CDR3 bases: TGTGCCAGCAGCTTGGGCCCCCTGGGCTCCCAAGAGACCCAGTACTTC. Translating it yields CASSLGPLGSQETQYF. Full variable domain (outside the CDR3, taken from reference TRBV5-5 and TRBJ2-5): DAGVTQSPTHLIKTRGQQVTLRCSPISGHKSVSWYQQVLGQGPQFIFQYYEKEERGRGNFPDRFSARQFPNYSSELNVNALLLGDSALYLCASSLGPLGSQETQYFGPGTRLLVL.

This clonotype was seen many times. The chain couples TRBV18 to TRBJ1-6; D is unclear. CDR3 size: 12 residues. V was cut by 4 bases and J by 10 bases, with 8 bases left in between. The germline CDR1 and CDR2 sequences are KGHSH and LQKENI. Here the CDR3 reads CASSLPVSPLHF. CDR3 in DNA: TGTGCCAGCTCACTACCAGTATCACCCCTCCACTTT.

This clonotype was recorded many times. The V call is TRBV18, the J call TRBJ1-2; 8 bases line up with TRBD1. CDR1 is KGHSH and CDR2 is LQKENI in the germline V gene. The CDR3 totals 14 residues. J lost 5 bases, V lost 3 bases, and 5 bases had no gene match. As DNA, the CDR3 is TGTGCCAGCTCACCTAGGACAGGGCGTTATGGCTACACCTTC. This encodes CASSPRTGRYGYTF.

Only a few counts were recorded for this clonotype. This chain connects TRBV2 to TRBJ2-1, with D possibly matching TRBD2 (6 bases). V lost 4 bases to trimming and J lost 9 bases, with 13 bases between them. The CDR3 is 13 amino acids. Germline-derived CDR1 and CDR2 are SNHLY and FYNNEI. CDR3 coding DNA: TGTGCCAGCAGTGGGCTAGTGGGGGGTGAGCAGTTCTTC. This translates into CASSGLVGGEQFF.

This clonotype showed up many times. The rearrangement uses TRBV7-9 and TRBJ2-7; D call uncertain. Germline CDR1 reads SEHNR; CDR2 reads FQNEAQ (reference sequence). This CDR3 spans 15 amino acids. V was cut by 5 bases and J by 3 bases, with 17 bases left in between. CDR3 nucleotides: TGTGCCAGCAGCCCGCCCCCCCGGTACGGCTACGAGCAGTACTTC. It yields the protein CASSPPPRYGYEQYF.

There are many counts of this clonotype. The chain joins TRBV2 to TRBJ2-1; TRBD1 matches 9 bases. Per the germline V gene, CDR1 is SNHLY and CDR2 is FYNNEI. Trimming removed 7 bases from V and 6 bases from J; junction bases left unmatched: 7. The CDR3 extends over 14 amino acids. CDR3 residues: CASKRDRVFNEQFF. CDR3 DNA sequence: TGTGCCAGCAAACGGGACAGGGTATTCAATGAGCAGTTCTTC.

This clonotype was observed at least ten times. J is TRBJ2-3 and V is TRBV20-1; TRBD1 aligns across 9 bases. The CDR3 extends over 14 amino acids. Germline V lookup: CDR1 DFQATT, CDR2 SNEGSKA (reference sequence). V dropped 3 bases and J dropped 4; count of bases not matched to a gene: 5. The CDR3 DNA is TGCAGTGCTAGCAGACAGGGGGTGGCAGATACGCAGTATTTT. Its protein is CSASRQGVADTQYF.

This clonotype was detected many times. The chain employs TRBV9 and TRBJ1-2; 7 nucleotides align to TRBD1. Germline CDR1 reads SGDLS; CDR2 reads YYNGEE. This CDR3 has 15 amino acids. After removal of 4 bases from V and 0 bases from J, the junction contained 6 bases not matched to a gene. CDR3 region: CASSPGTDANYGYTF. The CDR3, as DNA: TGTGCCAGCAGCCCAGGGACAGATGCTAACTATGGCTACACCTTC.